This T cell receptor (beta chain) was sequenced in a study of tumor-infiltrating lymphocytes in primary liver carcinoma. Turning to the study itself: Stage T1-T3 N0M0 tumors spanned about 4.2 to 11 cm. Regardless of tissue type, samples showed similar yields of roughly 3.65 to 7.5 million productive TCRbeta reads.

The study co-extracted DNA and RNA from 20-30 mg of unsorted bulk tissue. Reverse transcription of roughly 470 ng total RNA with a constant-region primer produced TCR beta cDNA. Slightly modified ARM-PCR, run as three nested multiplex PCR rounds, produced the TCR beta libraries. The study ran its first two PCR rounds for around 10 cycles each, using TRBV1-TRBV30 forward primers and a C-beta reverse primer. Each CDR3 protein gets one entry after TCRdb re-called the multiplex PCR reads with MiXCR. The data hold 100,000 or so distinct CDR3 sequences, with around 83% observed a single time. About this clonotype: One end of the junction fails to match germline, which may point to a read error.

The germline gives CDR1 MNHNS, CDR2 SASEGT. The CDR3 has 14 residues. The sample taken for sequencing was liver tumor tissue from sampling region 3. Described subset: tumor region T3, left-lateral pole. The chain has TRBV6-1 and TRBJ1-4, with D perhaps matching TRBD1 (5 bases). The origin of this receptor is a man aged 40-49 years with primary liver carcinoma and hepatitis B virus infection. CDR3 amino acids: CTSSIMDTNEKLFF. Written as DNA, the CDR3 is TGTACCAGCAGTATAATGGACACTAATGAAAAGCTGTTTTTT.